One and the same sample provided the 31 T cell receptor beta chains below, sequenced in a study of OX40 agonist ivuxolimab in advanced cancers. TCRdb's table, derived via immunoSEQ multiplex PCR, lists solely in-frame clones and lacks some. This repertoire shows approximately 69,000 clones, approximately 80% found once; its top ten account for under 2.5%. The input for sequencing was CD4+ or CD8+ T cells sorted from blood, taken in a trial of the OX40 agonist ivuxolimab. These TCRs come from an adult with an advanced solid tumor such as melanoma, head and neck, liver or kidney cancer.

This sequence joins TRBV7-9 and TRBJ2-1; 7 nucleotides align to TRBD2. CDR1 is SEHNR, CDR2 FQNEAQ, per germline (reference sequence). V shed 7 bases and J 2 bases; nucleotides not matched to a gene: 8. There are 15 residues in the CDR3. The CDR3 DNA reads as TGTGCCAGCACCAAAAGCGGGACCACCTACAATGAGCAGTTCTTC. It yields the protein CASTKSGTTYNEQFF.

This chain joins TRBV2 and TRBJ2-7; D is unresolved. CDR3 length: 13 amino acids. CDR1 SNHLY and CDR2 FYNNEI come from the germline V gene. V shed 3 bases and J shed 4 bases, with 10 bases lying between them. CDR3 DNA sequence: TGTGCCAGCAGTGACTTGCCAATATACGAGCAGTACTTC. This encodes CASSDLPIYEQYF.

CDR3 residues: CASSLGFWRVDTGELFF. The CDR3, as DNA: TGCGCCAGCAGCTTGGGATTTTGGCGGGTGGACACCGGGGAGCTGTTTTTT. The chain couples TRBV5-1 to TRBJ2-2, with D maybe TRBD2 (5 bases). Germline assignment: CDR1 SGHRS and CDR2 YFSETQ. CDR3 length equals 17 residues. The germline V and J ends were trimmed by 0 bases and 3 bases, with 15 bases remaining between them.

The chain joins TRBV7-3 to TRBJ2-5; 9 bases agree with TRBD2. The CDR3 extends over 14 amino acids. Unmatched junction bases numbered 2, after V lost 2 bases and J lost 4 bases. Germline V lookup: CDR1 SGHTA, CDR2 FQGTGA. DNA for the CDR3: TGTGCCAGCAGCTTAGCGGGGGGGCTAGAGACCCAGTACTTC. This encodes CASSLAGGLETQYF.

The V and J genes are TRBV6-1 and TRBJ2-7, with TRBD2 matching 8 bases. V lost 7 bases and J lost 7; bases outside the gene matches: 12. The CDR3 contains 14 residues. Germline CDR1 is MNHNS and CDR2 is SASEGT. The CDR3 spells CASTPGLGYPEQYF. The CDR3, as DNA: TGTGCCAGCACCCCGGGACTAGGATACCCAGAGCAGTACTTC.

This clone was seen a single time. The chain is built from TRBV19 and TRBJ2-6; D perhaps matches TRBD1 (5 bases). From germline, CDR1 is LNHDA and CDR2 SQIVND (reference sequence). V lost 3 bases to trimming and J lost 1 base, with 7 bases between them. CDR3 length: 15 amino acids. CDR3 DNA sequence: TGTGCCAGTAGTATGCAGGGATCTGGGGCCAACGTCCTGACTTTC. Encoded protein: CASSMQGSGANVLTF.

V gene TRBV5-1 combines with J gene TRBJ2-2; D unresolved. CDR3 length: 15 residues. The germline V and J ends were trimmed by 4 bases and 2 bases, with 12 bases remaining between them. CDR1 and CDR2 from the germline V gene are SGHRS and YFSETQ. CDR3 loop: CASSTGRLNTGELFF. CDR3 in DNA: TGCGCCAGCAGCACCGGACGCCTAAACACCGGGGAGCTGTTTTTT.

V usage is TRBV6-5 and J usage is TRBJ1-1; no reliable D call. Deletions cut 5 bases from V and 11 bases from J, with 12 bases between. Germline-derived CDR1 and CDR2 are MNHEY and SVGAGI. This CDR3 contains 11 residues. CDR3 in DNA: TGTGCCAGCAGTACCCGGAGGGAGGCTTTCTTT. Translating gives CASSTRREAFF.

The rearrangement joins TRBV6-4 to TRBJ2-3; 7 bases fit TRBD2. The length of the CDR3 is 15 residues. Trimming cost V 4 bases and J 2 bases; bases outside gene matches: 6. CDR1 MRHNA and CDR2 SNTAGT come from the germline V gene. As DNA, the CDR3 is TGTGCCAGCAGTGTGAGACTAGCATCCACAGATACGCAGTATTTT. Protein sequence: CASSVRLASTDTQYF.

The rearrangement joins TRBV5-4 to TRBJ2-7; 9 positions agree with TRBD2. This CDR3 is built from 18 residues. Looked up from germline, CDR1 is SGHNT and CDR2 is YYREEE (reference sequence). Unmatched junction bases numbered 13, after V lost 1 base and J lost 2 bases. The CDR3 nucleotides are TGTGCCAGCAGCTTGAAGGGCGGCGGGGGGGCCCCAACCTACGAGCAGTACTTC. Its protein is CASSLKGGGGAPTYEQYF. The whole variable domain, remainder taken from reference TRBV5-4 and TRBJ2-7, is ETGVTQSPTHLIKTRGQQVTLRCSSQSGHNTVSWYQQALGQGPQFIFQYYREEENGRGNFPPRFSGLQFPNYSSELNVNALELDDSALYLCASSLKGGGGAPTYEQYFGPGTRLTVT.

The chain recombines TRBV5-6 with TRBJ2-5, with 11 bases identical to TRBD2. The V gene end was trimmed by 4 bases and the J gene end by 9 bases; junction bases not matched to a gene: 8. This CDR3 has 14 amino acids. Germline loops: CDR1 SGHDT, CDR2 YYEEEE. This CDR3 is CASSPGLADKAQYF. As DNA, the CDR3 is TGTGCCAGCAGCCCGGGACTAGCGGATAAGGCCCAGTACTTC.

The V gene is TRBV18, the J gene TRBJ2-7, with no clear D. The V and J ends lost 4 bases and 7 bases respectively, with 14 bases between them. The germline gives CDR1 KGHSH, CDR2 LQKENI. This CDR3 comprises 13 residues. CDR3 DNA sequence: TGTGCCAGCTCACTAGATTCTATAAGAGAGCAGTACTTC. Amino acids: CASSLDSIREQYF.

The rearrangement joins TRBV9 to TRBJ1-5; 7 bases are shared with TRBD1. Germline CDR1 and CDR2: SGDLS and YYNGEE. The ends lost 5 bases at V and 7 bases at J; junction bases unmatched: 12. This CDR3 comprises 15 residues. CDR3 sequence reads: CASSLTGLAGQPQHF. The CDR3, as DNA: TGTGCCAGCAGTCTGACAGGGTTGGCTGGACAGCCCCAGCATTTT.

The rearrangement uses TRBV6-1 and TRBJ1-2, with TRBD1 matching over 7 bases. Germline loops: CDR1 MNHNS, CDR2 SASEGT. The CDR3 has 12 amino acids. V lost 10 bases, J lost 8 bases, and 10 bases stayed unmatched. For the CDR3, the DNA is TGTGCCACCACAAAAGGGGGCTACGGCTACACCTTC. Translating it yields CATTKGGYGYTF.

This clone was seen a few times. The CDR3 loop reads CASSTYRGTEAFF. In DNA, the CDR3 is TGTGCCAGCAGCACTTACAGGGGCACTGAAGCTTTCTTT. V and J are TRBV13 and TRBJ1-1; TRBD1 agrees at 7 bases. The CDR3 runs 13 residues. The V segment lost 5 bases and the J segment 4 bases; nucleotides outside the gene matches: 4. Per germline, CDR1 PRHDT and CDR2 FYEKMQ (reference sequence). The full variable domain, rest sourced from reference TRBV13 and TRBJ1-1, is AAGVIQSPRHLIKEKRETATLKCYPIPRHDTVYWYQQGPGQDPQFLISFYEKMQSDKGSIPDRFSAQQFSDYHSELNMSSLELGDSALYFCASSTYRGTEAFFGQGTRLTVV.

The gene calls are TRBV5-5 and TRBJ1-5, with TRBD1 as a possible D gene (5 bases). V gave up 5 bases and J gave up 9 bases, with 15 bases separating them. The CDR3 consists of 13 residues. Germline-derived CDR1 and CDR2 are SGHKS and YYEKEE (reference sequence). The CDR3 bases are TGTGCCAGCAGTTATGACAGCGGCCGGCCCCAGCATTTT. Translated: CASSYDSGRPQHF.

The chain has TRBV7-9 and TRBJ2-7; 8 bases align to TRBD1. After removal of 4 bases from V and 0 bases from J, the junction contained 11 bases not matched to a gene. There are 17 residues in the CDR3. Germline CDR1 SEHNR, CDR2 FQNEAQ (reference sequence). The CDR3 DNA is TGTGCCAGCAGCTACTTTGGGGGACAGGCGAGCTCCTACGAGCAGTACTTC. It encodes CASSYFGGQASSYEQYF.

The chain carries TRBV29-1 and TRBJ1-2; 8 positions agree with TRBD1. Germline V CDR1 and CDR2: SQVTM, ANQGSEA. With 6 bases clipped from V and 0 bases from J, the junction kept 3 bases outside the gene matches. The CDR3 is 13 amino acids. Written as DNA, the CDR3 is TGCAGCGTGTGGACAGGGACTAACTATGGCTACACCTTC. It yields the protein CSVWTGTNYGYTF.

V gene TRBV30 combines with J gene TRBJ2-1, with 8 bases that match TRBD2. The J segment lost 0 bases and the V segment lost 2 bases, leaving 3 bases of the junction unmatched. The CDR3 spans 15 residues. The germline CDR1 and CDR2 sequences are GTSNPN and SVGIG (reference sequence). The CDR3 region has the DNA TGTGCCTGGAGTCAGGGGACTAGCTCCTACAATGAGCAGTTCTTC. This gives the protein CAWSQGTSSYNEQFF.

This clone appeared a few times. The chain couples TRBV5-5 to TRBJ1-2; D is ambiguous. V was pared by 3 bases and J by 0 bases, with 15 bases between. This CDR3 has 16 residues. Germline-derived CDR1 and CDR2 are SGHKS and YYEKEE (reference sequence). CDR3 sequence (DNA): TGTGCCAGCAGCTCCGTAGGCGTAAGAGCTAACTATGGCTACACCTTC. Translating gives CASSSVGVRANYGYTF. Full variable domain (missing parts from reference TRBV5-5 and TRBJ1-2): DAGVTQSPTHLIKTRGQQVTLRCSPISGHKSVSWYQQVLGQGPQFIFQYYEKEERGRGNFPDRFSARQFPNYSSELNVNALLLGDSALYLCASSSVGVRANYGYTFGSGTRLTVV.

This chain links TRBV5-6 with TRBJ2-1; possible D gene TRBD1, 5 bases. The CDR3 loop spans 15 amino acids. Trimming stripped 0 bases from V and 4 bases from J, with 11 bases between. The V gene's germline CDR1 is SGHDT and CDR2 YYEEEE. The CDR3 region has the DNA TGTGCCAGCAGCTTGGGACAGACCCCGTACAATGAGCAGTTCTTC. Translating it yields CASSLGQTPYNEQFF. The full variable domain, with the rest looked up from reference TRBV5-6 and TRBJ2-1, is DAGVTQSPTHLIKTRGQQVTLRCSPKSGHDTVSWYQQALGQGPQFIFQYYEEEERQRGNFPDRFSGHQFPNYSSELNVNALLLGDSALYLCASSLGQTPYNEQFFGPGTRLTVL.

The chain carries TRBV28 and TRBJ1-2, with 8 bases that match TRBD1. The CDR3 runs to 14 residues. The ends lost 2 bases at V and 7 bases at J; junction bases unmatched: 6. The germline CDR1 and CDR2 sequences are MDHEN and SYDVKM. This CDR3 reads CASSLAGQGGGYTF. DNA of the CDR3: TGTGCCAGCAGTTTAGCCGGACAGGGCGGTGGCTACACCTTC.

This clone occurred a few times. This chain uses TRBV11-2 with TRBJ2-2, with 9 bases aligning to TRBD1. CDR1 is SGHAT, CDR2 FQNNGV, per germline. The CDR3 has 15 amino acids. The ends lost 4 bases at V and 7 bases at J; junction bases unmatched: 7. The CDR3 spells CASSSFDRGNGELFF. The CDR3, as DNA: TGTGCCAGCAGCTCCTTCGACAGGGGGAACGGGGAGCTGTTTTTT.

The table lists this clone with a count of one. The rearrangement joins TRBV5-6 to TRBJ1-6; 9 nucleotides line up with TRBD1. V dropped 5 bases and J dropped 7; count of bases not matched to a gene: 4. The V gene's germline CDR1 is SGHDT and CDR2 YYEEEE. The CDR3 spans 14 residues. CDR3 in DNA: TGTGCCAGCAGTCTCGGACAGGGGAATTCACCCCTCCACTTT. Translating gives CASSLGQGNSPLHF.

The chain has TRBV5-1 and TRBJ1-1, with a possible D match to TRBD1 (5 bases). Deletions cut 0 bases from V and 1 base from J, with 7 bases between. The CDR3 sequence is 14 residues long. CDR1 is SGHRS, CDR2 YFSETQ, per germline. In DNA form, the CDR3 reads TGCGCCAGCAGCTTGGTAGGGGCGAACACTGAAGCTTTCTTT. This sequence encodes CASSLVGANTEAFF. Based on the CDR3 plus reference TRBV5-1 and TRBJ1-1, the full variable domain is KAGVTQTPRYLIKTRGQQVTLSCSPISGHRSVSWYQQTPGQGLQFLFEYFSETQRNKGNFPGRFSGRQFSNSRSEMNVSTLELGDSALYLCASSLVGANTEAFFGQGTRLTVV.

This clone was counted only a few times. V gene TRBV5-1 combines with J gene TRBJ2-7; 11 bases agree with TRBD1. CDR1 and CDR2 (germline): SGHRS, YFSETQ. V was clipped by 3 bases and J by 5 bases; unmatched bases: 7. There are 15 residues in the CDR3. In DNA form, the CDR3 reads TGCGCCAGCAGCTCAGGAGGGACAGGGGGACACGAGCAGTACTTC. This gives the protein CASSSGGTGGHEQYF.

V gene TRBV19 combines with J gene TRBJ1-1, with a tentative D call TRBD1 (5 bases). Trimming pared 4 bases from V and 1 base from J, leaving 19 bases between. The CDR3 consists of 17 residues. Germline values: CDR1 LNHDA, CDR2 SQIVND (reference sequence). CDR3 residues: CASSKRQWGSWNTEAFF. CDR3 DNA: TGTGCCAGTAGTAAACGACAGTGGGGGAGTTGGAACACTGAAGCTTTCTTT.

This chain links TRBV27 with TRBJ1-3; no firm D call. V was shortened by 3 bases and J by 2 bases, with 8 bases between the two germline ends. The CDR3 length is 14 residues. Germline-derived CDR1 and CDR2 are MNHEY and SMNVEV (reference sequence). CDR3 sequence: CASSLTVTGNTIYF. In nucleotides, the CDR3 is TGTGCCAGCAGTTTGACGGTAACTGGAAACACCATATATTTT.

The chain has TRBV29-1 and TRBJ2-3; 8 nucleotides align to TRBD2. This CDR3 comprises 16 residues. Germline CDR1 reads SQVTM; CDR2 reads ANQGSEA. The J segment lost 8 bases and the V segment lost 4 bases, leaving 17 bases of the junction unmatched. As DNA, the CDR3 is TGCAGCGTTGCGATTGAGAGTAGCGGGACGCCCAGTACGCAGTATTTT. It translates to CSVAIESSGTPSTQYF.

V gene TRBV5-1 combines with J gene TRBJ2-5, with TRBD2 as a possible D gene (6 bases). Trimming removed 4 bases from V and 0 bases from J, with 19 bases in between. There are 17 residues in the CDR3. CDR1 is SGHRS and CDR2 is YFSETQ in the germline V gene. The CDR3 loop reads CASSPSGGLWYQETQYF. The DNA for the CDR3 is TGCGCCAGCAGCCCGAGTGGGGGGTTGTGGTACCAAGAGACCCAGTACTTC.

This clone was seen just once. The chain links TRBV9 to TRBJ2-7; 12 positions agree with TRBD1. V lost 1 base to trimming and J lost 4 bases; unmatched junction nucleotides: 6. There are 16 residues in the CDR3. In germline, CDR1 is SGDLS, CDR2 YYNGEE. CDR3 nucleotide sequence: TGTGCCAGCAGCGTAACAGGGACAGGGGGCCCATACGAGCAGTACTTC. Its protein is CASSVTGTGGPYEQYF.